This T cell receptor beta chain is drawn from a study of graft-versus-host responses after intestinal transplantation. As for the study in general: Transplant types were multivisceral, liver-intestinal, or isolated intestinal. The whole recipient group had anti-thymocyte globulin induction followed by tacrolimus and steroids for approximately three years. General observations from the study: Peak circulating GvH clone levels tracked with early post-transplant HvG declines.

V gave up 4 bases and J gave up 1 base; unmatched junction bases: 15. Germline CDR1 SGHRS, CDR2 YFSETQ. This CDR3 spans 18 amino acids. Produced via immunoSEQ multiplex PCR; TCRdb's table is partial and in-frame only. The sample carries approximately 88,000 clones, 94% recorded once. Regarding this clone: Its cognate antigen is unknown.

The rearrangement links TRBV5-1 to TRBJ1-1; 8 bases are shared with TRBD1. This TCR came from a human donor who was the organ donor for an intestinal transplant. The source material was unstimulated CD4+ T cells sorted from spleen or lymph node cells, sampled before transplant. This chain's CDR3 is CASSPPPGQVTQNTEAFF. The CDR3 nucleotides read TGCGCCAGCAGCCCGCCTCCGGGACAGGTTACCCAGAACACTGAAGCTTTCTTT.